Presented here are 10 T cell receptor beta chains from one specimen sequenced in a study of T cell clones after liver transplantation. The method was immunoSEQ multiplex PCR; TCRdb's version includes in-frame clones alone and lacks a portion of them. The repertoire includes tens of thousands of clones, roughly 71% of them detected once, and about 9.7% sits in the top ten. Sequenced here: CD4+ T cells from blood, sampled at the 22-month timepoint. The receptors come from a human patient who received a liver transplant. Some T cells may originate from the graft donor.

The count of this clone is one. J is TRBJ1-6 and V is TRBV9; D gene uncertain. Looked up from germline, CDR1 is SGDLS and CDR2 is YYNGEE. V shed 2 bases and J shed 8 bases, with 11 bases lying between them. CDR3 size: 14 residues. The CDR3 region has the DNA TGTGCCAGCAGCGTCTCTCTTTCTGATTCACCCCTCCACTTT. It codes for CASSVSLSDSPLHF.

The chain couples TRBV18 to TRBJ1-5; the D gene is possibly TRBD1 (6 bases). The CDR3 runs to 14 residues. V was cut by 4 bases and J by 3 bases, with 10 bases left in between. In germline, CDR1 is KGHSH, CDR2 LQKENI. The CDR3 region has the DNA TGTGCCAGCTCACAGGGGGAGGTCAATCAGCCCCAGCATTTT. It translates to CASSQGEVNQPQHF.

This clone was detected only a few times. V is TRBV6-6 and J is TRBJ2-3; 7 nucleotides agree with TRBD2. The trim removed 10 bases at V and 3 bases at J, leaving 13 bases unmatched. This CDR3 comprises 15 residues. Germline CDR1 MNHNY, CDR2 SVGAGI (reference sequence). The CDR3 is CATLASGEGTDTQYF. The CDR3 DNA follows: TGTGCCACCCTGGCAAGCGGGGAGGGGACAGATACGCAGTATTTT.

This clone was seen only a few times. Distinct nucleotide sequences in the sample also encode this CDR3. The chain combines TRBV5-1 with TRBJ2-3; the D is unclear. Looked up from germline, CDR1 is SGHRS and CDR2 is YFSETQ. Trimming left V 0 bases short and J 2 bases short, with 7 bases between. The CDR3 is 14 amino acids. The CDR3 reads CASSLAGLTDTQYF. Here the CDR3 DNA reads TGCGCCAGCAGCTTGGCCGGTCTCACAGATACGCAGTATTTT. The entire variable domain, with the rest obtained from reference TRBV5-1 and TRBJ2-3, is as follows: KAGVTQTPRYLIKTRGQQVTLSCSPISGHRSVSWYQQTPGQGLQFLFEYFSETQRNKGNFPGRFSGRQFSNSRSEMNVSTLELGDSALYLCASSLAGLTDTQYFGPGTRLTVL.

The V and J genes are TRBV4-1 and TRBJ2-1; 8 nucleotides agree with TRBD1. V trimming: 0 bases; J trimming: 4 bases; junction bases outside the gene matches: 11. Germline lookup yields CDR1 MGHRA and CDR2 YSYEKL. The CDR3 contains 18 residues. CDR3 in DNA: TGCGCCAGCAGCCAAGACGGTTCGGGGCAGGGGGCATACAATGAGCAGTTCTTC. Protein: CASSQDGSGQGAYNEQFF.

This clone was counted only a few times. The chain employs TRBV28 and TRBJ2-3; TRBD2 matches 10 bases. The CDR3 sequence is 16 residues long. With 3 bases clipped from V and 3 bases from J, the junction kept 6 bases outside the gene matches. The germline V gene has CDR1 MDHEN and CDR2 SYDVKM. The CDR3 DNA sequence: TGTGCCAGCAGTTTGCTGACTAGCGGGTTTACAGATACGCAGTATTTT. Translated, it gives CASSLLTSGFTDTQYF.

The rearrangement joins TRBV6-1 to TRBJ2-3; D not certain. V was pared by 0 bases and J by 0 bases, with 10 bases between. Looked up from germline, CDR1 is MNHNS and CDR2 is SASEGT. This CDR3 comprises 16 residues. The CDR3 loop is CASSEAIQTSTDTQYF. As DNA, the CDR3 is TGTGCCAGCAGTGAAGCGATACAGACTAGCACAGATACGCAGTATTTT.

This clone was seen just once. J is TRBJ2-7 and V is TRBV30, with 7 bases lining up with TRBD1. Per germline, CDR1 GTSNPN and CDR2 SVGIG (reference sequence). J lost 5 bases, V lost 1 base, and 8 bases had no gene match. This CDR3 is 14 amino acids long. The CDR3 DNA sequence: TGTGCCTGGAGTGACATAGGGACAGCGAACGAGCAGTACTTC. The encoded protein is CAWSDIGTANEQYF.

The V call is TRBV4-1, the J call TRBJ2-6; D call uncertain. The V and J ends lost 4 bases and 0 bases respectively, with 13 bases between them. This CDR3 has 17 amino acids. Looked up from germline, CDR1 is MGHRA and CDR2 is YSYEKL. CDR3 sequence (DNA): TGCGCCAGCAGCCCCCCCAGGTCCAGCTCTGGGGCCAACGTCCTGACTTTC. Residues: CASSPPRSSSGANVLTF.

The chain uses TRBV13 and TRBJ1-2, with a tentative D call TRBD1 (6 bases). The V end was cut by 4 bases, the J end by 7 bases, with 10 bases between. Germline values: CDR1 PRHDT, CDR2 FYEKMQ (reference sequence). The CDR3 contains 12 residues. The CDR3: CASSSQGFGYTF. The CDR3 DNA reads as TGTGCCAGCAGCTCACAGGGTTTTGGCTACACCTTC.